Listed here are 5 T cell receptor beta chains from one sample, sequenced in a study of blood T cells in healthy people across ages. Primers used in a second PCR of about 7 to 12 cycles were a sample-barcoded 5' primer and a J-beta primer mix. Each CDR3 protein is one row after TCRdb ran MiXCR on the 5' RACE reads. The data contain about 570,000 distinct CDR3 sequences, roughly a quarter of them singletons. The data also belong to a second study, concerning T cells of mothers and their children.

The sequenced sample consisted of blood. Every receptor here comes from a boy between 2 and 10 years old in good health.

This chain's CDR3 is CASSFRQGGAEAFF. Written as DNA, the CDR3 is TGTGCCAGCAGCTTCCGACAGGGTGGAGCTGAAGCTTTCTTT. V gene TRBV7-2 combines with J gene TRBJ1-1; 7 positions match TRBD1. Germline V lookup: CDR1 SGHTA, CDR2 FQGNSA. The CDR3 has 14 amino acids. V shed 3 bases, J shed 6 bases, and the junction held 7 bases outside the gene matches.

This clonotype was seen only a few times. The chain combines TRBV6-6 with TRBJ1-3; D call uncertain. The V end lost 5 bases, the J end lost 8 bases, and 19 bases lay between the germline ends. The CDR3 length is 15 residues. Germline CDR1 and CDR2: MNHNY and SVGAGI (reference sequence). CDR3 sequence (DNA): TGTGCCAGCAGTACAACACGCGAGGCGTTAGACACCATATATTTT. It codes for CASSTTREALDTIYF.

The genes are TRBV7-9 and TRBJ2-5, with D maybe TRBD2 (5 bases). V lost 4 bases to trimming and J lost 7 bases, with 16 bases between them. Germline loops: CDR1 SEHNR, CDR2 FQNEAQ (reference sequence). This CDR3 comprises 14 residues. Here the CDR3 DNA reads TGTGCCAGCAGCTCAGGACGCGGAGGTGGGACCCAGTACTTC. This translates into CASSSGRGGGTQYF.

The chain joins TRBV15 to TRBJ2-5; D possibly uses TRBD1 or TRBD2 (5 bases each). The CDR3 is 14 amino acids. Germline V CDR1 and CDR2: LNHNV, YYDKDF (reference sequence). With 1 base removed from V and 11 bases from J, the gap between germline ends came to 17 bases. CDR3 loop: CATSRGGARDEQYF. The CDR3 nucleotides are TGTGCCACCAGCAGAGGAGGGGCGAGAGATGAGCAGTACTTC.

This clonotype was found a few times. V is TRBV29-1 and J is TRBJ1-2, with D perhaps matching TRBD1 (5 bases). V lost 0 bases to trimming and J lost 7 bases, with 12 bases between them. Germline V gene lookup returns CDR1 SQVTM and CDR2 ANQGSEA. CDR3 length: 13 amino acids. The CDR3 spells CSVEDRGAPGYTF. CDR3 in DNA: TGCAGCGTTGAAGATCGAGGGGCCCCTGGCTACACCTTC. The full variable domain, in which reference TRBV29-1 and TRBJ1-2 provide the parts outside the CDR3, is SAVISQKPSRDICQRGTSLTIQCQVDSQVTMMFWYRQQPGQSLTLIATANQGSEATYESGFVIDKFPISRPNLTFSTLTVSNMSPEDSSIYLCSVEDRGAPGYTFGSGTRLTVV.